The table lists the clone carrying this T cell receptor beta chain with a count of one. The source of the sample is a study of blood T cell repertoires in COVID-19. At the level of the study: Italy, Spain and the United States were the sources of the convalescent and acute COVID-19 samples.

V trimming: 1 base; J trimming: 2 bases; junction bases outside the gene matches: 3. The V gene's germline CDR1 is LNHDA and CDR2 SQIVND (reference sequence). The CDR3 extends over 15 amino acids. Using immunoSEQ multiplex PCR, the repertoire was profiled, and TCRdb retains in-frame clones only, with some absent. The sample records about 64,000 clones, roughly 90% being singletons. This chain joins TRBV19 and TRBJ2-7; 9 positions match TRBD2. The sequence derives from a human donor in a cohort sampled during active COVID-19. The sequencing input was peripheral blood. In DNA form, the CDR3 reads TGTGCCAGTAGTATAGGTGGGACTAGCACCTACGAGCAGTACTTC. Its translation: CASSIGGTSTYEQYF.